Shown below are 30 T cell receptor beta chains from a single sample sequenced in a study of blood T cells in healthy people across ages. A sample-barcoded 5' primer and a J-beta primer mix were used in a second PCR of roughly 7 to 11 cycles. TCRdb re-analysed the 5' RACE reads in MiXCR, keeping a single row per CDR3 protein. Of approximately 820,000 distinct CDR3 sequences listed, around 42% are singletons. Sample: blood. All receptors come from a man between 60 and 70 years old in good health.

Note on this clonotype: An end of the junction differs from the germline gene, which may be a read error. This chain joins TRBV11-2 and TRBJ2-1; 8 nucleotides match TRBD2. Germline CDR1 SGHAT, CDR2 FQNNGV. The CDR3 contains 14 residues. In DNA, the CDR3 is TGTGCCAGCGGCACTAGCGGATTATACAATGAGCGGTACTTC. Translated: CASGTSGLYNERYF.

The chain combines TRBV7-8 with TRBJ1-4; perhaps TRBD1 as D (6 bases). V gave up 5 bases and J gave up 3 bases, with 7 bases separating them. This CDR3 comprises 13 residues. Germline loops: CDR1 SGHVS, CDR2 FQNEAQ. For the CDR3, the DNA is TGTGCCAGCAGCCACAGGGCTAATGAAAAACTGTTTTTT. Residues: CASSHRANEKLFF.

This rearrangement joins TRBV19 to TRBJ2-1, with TRBD2 identical over 10 bases. Trimming cost V 8 bases and J 2 bases; bases outside gene matches: 9. The CDR3 runs to 16 residues. Germline V lookup: CDR1 LNHDA, CDR2 SQIVND (reference sequence). In DNA, the CDR3 is TGTGCCAGTCGTCTAGCGGGGGACAACGCCTACAATGAGCAGTTCTTC. Encoded protein: CASRLAGDNAYNEQFF.

This clonotype turned up a few times. The chain couples TRBV7-2 to TRBJ2-7; 7 nucleotides line up with TRBD1. The last part of the DNA fits TRBJ2-5 better; the J call may be wrong. The CDR3 contains 14 residues. The germline V gene encodes CDR1 SGHTA and CDR2 FQGNSA. In DNA form, the CDR3 reads TGTGCCAGCAGCCGGGGACAGACCCCGGAGACCCAGTACTTC. It yields the protein CASSRGQTPETQYF.

CDR3 in amino acids: CASSQSGGRPDTQYF. The CDR3, as DNA: TGCGCCAGCAGCCAGTCAGGGGGCCGTCCAGATACGCAGTATTTT. The chain joins TRBV4-1 to TRBJ2-3; 8 nucleotides match TRBD1. The CDR3 spans 15 residues. V lost 3 bases, J lost 4 bases, and 6 bases stayed unmatched. Germline assignment: CDR1 MGHRA and CDR2 YSYEKL.

The chain recombines TRBV7-2 with TRBJ2-5, with D unclear. V gave up 3 bases and J gave up 4 bases, with 12 bases separating them. The CDR3 is made up of 14 amino acids. The germline gives CDR1 SGHTA, CDR2 FQGNSA. As DNA, the CDR3 is TGTGCCAGCAGCTTCCAGTCGGCAGCAGAGACCCAGTACTTC. Its translation: CASSFQSAAETQYF.

The gene calls are TRBV6-2 or TRBV6-3 and TRBJ2-1; TRBD1 agrees at 10 bases. Germline assignment: CDR1 MNHEY and CDR2 SVGEGT. Trimming at V came to 6 bases and at J to 5 bases, leaving 7 bases not matched to a gene. CDR3 length: 15 residues. The CDR3 region has the DNA TGTGCCAGCAGCAAGGGGGGGACAGGGGACAATGAGCAGTTCTTC. Amino acid sequence: CASSKGGTGDNEQFF.

The V gene is TRBV20-1, the J gene TRBJ1-4, with D uncertain. CDR3 length: 12 residues. CDR1 is DFQATT and CDR2 is SNEGSKA in the germline V gene (reference sequence). Deletions cut 0 bases from V and 8 bases from J, with 7 bases between. CDR3 sequence (DNA): TGCAGTGCTAGAGATCTCGTCGAAAAACTGTTTTTT. As protein: CSARDLVEKLFF.

This clonotype has more than one count but fewer than ten. The chain combines TRBV12-3 or TRBV12-4 with TRBJ2-5; D assignment may be TRBD1 or TRBD2 (5 bases each). The V end lost 3 bases, the J end lost 11 bases, and 13 bases lay between the germline ends. This CDR3 has 12 residues. Here the CDR3 DNA reads TGTGCCAGCAGTTTGGTCTTGGGGGAGCAGTACTTC. Translation: CASSLVLGEQYF.

This clonotype has more than one count but fewer than ten. The chain links TRBV5-5 to TRBJ2-7; tentative D call: TRBD2 (5 bases). V lost 3 bases and J 7 bases, leaving 14 bases between the germline ends. This CDR3 has 13 residues. Germline CDR1 reads SGHKS; CDR2 reads YYEKEE (reference sequence). CDR3 amino acids: CASSSTSTGEQYF. The CDR3 DNA reads TGTGCCAGCAGCTCGACAAGCACGGGGGAGCAGTACTTC.

The V and J genes are TRBV20-1 and TRBJ1-2; maybe TRBD1 (6 bases). CDR1 is DFQATT, CDR2 SNEGSKA, per germline (reference sequence). This CDR3 has 13 amino acids. Trimming took off 5 bases at V and 8 bases at J, with 18 bases between the two ends. Written as DNA, the CDR3 is TGCAGTGCTTTCTGGGTCGAGGGGGGCGGCTACACCTTC. It encodes CSAFWVEGGGYTF.

The V call is TRBV27, the J call TRBJ2-5, with D perhaps assigned TRBD1 or TRBD2 (6 bases each). The ends were cut back, 3 bases at V and 7 bases at J, with 21 bases in the middle. CDR3 length: 16 amino acids. Germline CDR1 MNHEY, CDR2 SMNVEV (reference sequence). The CDR3 DNA follows: TGTGCCAGCAGTTTGGAGGGACAAACCGCTTTCGGGACCCAGTACTTC. Its translation is CASSLEGQTAFGTQYF.

Only one count was recorded for this clonotype. The rearrangement links TRBV12-5 to TRBJ2-3; D tentatively fits TRBD1 or TRBD2 (6 bases each). V was pared by 5 bases and J by 4 bases, with 22 bases between. The CDR3 length is 17 residues. Germline CDR1 LGHNT, CDR2 FRNRAP. The DNA for the CDR3 is TGTGCTAGTGGTATCGGGTCCAATTCGGAGGGGGCAGATACGCAGTATTTT. Amino acid sequence: CASGIGSNSEGADTQYF. The complete variable domain, with remaining parts taken from reference TRBV12-5 and TRBJ2-3, reads DARVTQTPRHKVTEMGQEVTMRCQPILGHNTVFWYRQTMMQGLELLAYFRNRAPLDDSGMPKDRFSAEMPDATLATLKIQPSEPRDSAVYFCASGIGSNSEGADTQYFGPGTRLTVL.

V and J are TRBV6-2 or TRBV6-3 and TRBJ2-2; weak D call: TRBD1 (5 bases). Germline CDR1 MNHEY, CDR2 SVGEGT. V gave up 0 bases and J gave up 0 bases, with 17 bases separating them. The CDR3 runs 19 residues. The CDR3: CASSYSKPGPWTNTGELFF. The DNA of the CDR3 is TGTGCCAGCAGTTACTCCAAGCCAGGGCCATGGACGAACACCGGGGAGCTGTTTTTT.

The genes are TRBV6-2 or TRBV6-3 and TRBJ2-2; D uncertain. Germline CDR1 is MNHEY and CDR2 is SVGEGT. The CDR3 runs 12 residues. Trimming took off 6 bases at V and 9 bases at J, with 11 bases between the two ends. CDR3 loop: CASSIRLWELFF. For the CDR3, the DNA is TGTGCCAGCAGCATCAGACTTTGGGAGCTGTTTTTT.

The chain carries TRBV20-1 and TRBJ2-1; the D call may be TRBD1 or TRBD2 (6 bases each). Trimming removed 0 bases at V and 2 bases at J, with 20 bases between. The germline CDR1 and CDR2 sequences are DFQATT and SNEGSKA (reference sequence). The CDR3 runs 18 residues. CDR3 in amino acids: CSARDRGARGFTYNEQFF. The CDR3 bases are TGCAGTGCTAGAGATAGGGGGGCCAGGGGCTTCACCTACAATGAGCAGTTCTTC.

This clonotype was observed a few times. The rearrangement uses TRBV6-2 or TRBV6-3 and TRBJ2-5, with 8 bases identical to TRBD2. In germline, CDR1 is MNHEY, CDR2 SVGEGT. The J segment lost 11 bases and the V segment lost 5 bases, leaving 10 bases of the junction unmatched. There are 13 residues in the CDR3. CDR3 sequence (DNA): TGTGCCAGCAGTGCTATTGGGACTAGGGAGCAGTACTTC. Translation: CASSAIGTREQYF.

This clonotype was counted between two and nine times. This rearrangement joins TRBV6-2 or TRBV6-3 to TRBJ2-7; D unresolved. This CDR3 region has 12 residues. Per the germline V gene, CDR1 is MNHEY and CDR2 is SVGEGT. The germline V and J ends were trimmed by 0 bases and 4 bases, with 4 bases remaining between them. The CDR3 sequence: CASSYSQYEQYF. In DNA form, the CDR3 reads TGTGCCAGCAGTTACTCGCAGTACGAGCAGTACTTC.

The chain has TRBV25-1 and TRBJ1-6, with unresolved D. V was pared by 6 bases and J by 7 bases, with 7 bases between. This CDR3 is 12 amino acids long. Germline CDR1 MGHDK, CDR2 SYGVNS. The CDR3 DNA is TGTGCCAGCAGACATGGGAATTCACCCCTCCACTTT. Its translation: CASRHGNSPLHF.

The rearrangement links TRBV7-9 to TRBJ2-5; maybe TRBD1 (6 bases). The J call is uncertain, as TRBJ2-7 better fits the DNA end. The length of the CDR3 is 14 residues. The germline gives CDR1 SEHNR, CDR2 FQNEAQ (reference sequence). The chain's CDR3 is CASSLGKGVDEQYF. Here the CDR3 DNA reads TGTGCCAGCAGCTTGGGCAAGGGGGTGGACGAGCAGTACTTC.

The CDR3 sequence: CSARPGHLETQYF. The CDR3 nucleotides are TGCAGTGCTAGACCGGGACACTTAGAGACCCAGTACTTC. The chain carries TRBV20-1 and TRBJ2-5; TRBD1 might be the D (6 bases). V lost 2 bases and J 4 bases, leaving 11 bases between the germline ends. The CDR3 spans 13 residues. Germline V gene sequence: CDR1 DFQATT, CDR2 SNEGSKA (reference sequence).

This sequence joins TRBV10-3 and TRBJ1-1; D is unclear. The ends were cut back, 3 bases at V and 3 bases at J, with 8 bases in the middle. This CDR3 comprises 13 residues. Germline V gene sequence: CDR1 ENHRY, CDR2 SYGVKD. CDR3: CAISDSGYTEAFF. As DNA, the CDR3 is TGTGCCATCAGTGATTCGGGGTACACTGAAGCTTTCTTT.

As concerns this clonotype: A read error is possible here, since a much larger clone lies one base away. The chain employs TRBV4-1 and TRBJ2-5; no definite D call. Germline V lookup: CDR1 MGHRA, CDR2 YSYEKL. The CDR3 is 13 residues long. With 0 bases removed from V and 5 bases from J, the gap between germline ends came to 7 bases. CDR3: CASSQERSETQYF. DNA of the CDR3: TGCGCCAGCAGCCAAGAGCGTTCGGAGACCCAGTACTTC.

This clonotype is a singleton in its sample. The chain links TRBV3-1 to TRBJ1-2; perhaps TRBD1 as D (5 bases). Germline V gene lookup returns CDR1 LGHDT and CDR2 YNNKEL (reference sequence). V lost 1 base and J lost 5, with 14 bases in between. The CDR3 loop spans 15 amino acids. The chain's CDR3 is CASSQGGGQPYGYTF. Written as DNA, the CDR3 is TGTGCCAGCAGCCAAGGGGGCGGACAACCTTATGGCTACACCTTC.

The J gene is TRBJ2-7, the V gene TRBV10-3; TRBD2 might be the D (7 bases). V gave up 3 bases and J gave up 4 bases, with 16 bases separating them. The germline CDR1 and CDR2 sequences are ENHRY and SYGVKD. CDR3 length equals 15 residues. CDR3 loop: CAISDSGGGGYEQYF. Written as DNA, the CDR3 is TGTGCCATCAGTGATTCGGGGGGCGGTGGGTACGAGCAGTACTTC.

The gene calls are TRBV7-9 and TRBJ2-2, with D possibly being TRBD1 or TRBD2 (6 bases each). Germline CDR1 is SEHNR and CDR2 is FQNEAQ (reference sequence). V gave up 0 bases and J gave up 3 bases, with 14 bases separating them. The length of the CDR3 is 17 residues. The CDR3 nucleotides read TGTGCCAGCAGCTTAGCGGGGGCCGGGACTGACACCGGGGAGCTGTTTTTT. The encoded protein is CASSLAGAGTDTGELFF.

This clonotype was detected only once. This may stem from a read error, because a much larger clone lies one nucleotide away. V gene TRBV5-5 combines with J gene TRBJ2-6; a possible D gene is TRBD2 (5 bases). CDR3 length equals 16 residues. CDR1 SGHKS and CDR2 YYEKEE come from the germline V gene (reference sequence). CDR3 protein: CASSLEGSSGTNVLTF. The CDR3 DNA is TGTGCCAGCAGCTTGGAAGGGAGCTCTGGGACCAACGTCCTGACTTTC. The full variable domain, completed using reference TRBV5-5 and TRBJ2-6, is DAGVTQSPTHLIKTRGQQVTLRCSPISGHKSVSWYQQVLGQGPQFIFQYYEKEERGRGNFPDRFSARQFPNYSSELNVNALLLGDSALYLCASSLEGSSGTNVLTFGAGSRLTVL.

V and J are TRBV7-9 and TRBJ1-1; D not certain. V lost 6 bases and J 1 base, leaving 9 bases between the germline ends. The CDR3 runs to 13 residues. CDR1 and CDR2 from the germline V gene are SEHNR and FQNEAQ (reference sequence). The CDR3 loop reads CASRYTRNTEAFF. CDR3 coding DNA: TGTGCCAGCAGATATACACGGAACACTGAAGCTTTCTTT.

The chain joins TRBV4-1 to TRBJ2-4; 9 positions match TRBD1. The J call is in doubt because the DNA end fits TRBJ2-5 better. The germline CDR1 and CDR2 sequences are MGHRA and YSYEKL. The CDR3 contains 15 residues. The DNA for the CDR3 is TGCGCCAGCAGCTACCAGGGACAGGGATTGGAGACCCAGTACTTC. Translating gives CASSYQGQGLETQYF.

This clonotype was seen only a few times. The chain employs TRBV14 and TRBJ2-3; 7 bases are a match to TRBD1. The CDR3 spans 16 residues. Looked up from germline, CDR1 is SGHDN and CDR2 is FVKESK. J lost 2 bases, V lost 1 base, and 6 bases had no gene match. The CDR3 loop is CASSQASTGLTDTQYF. In nucleotides, the CDR3 is TGTGCCAGCAGCCAAGCCTCGACAGGGCTCACAGATACGCAGTATTTT. Based on the CDR3 plus reference TRBV14 and TRBJ2-3, the full variable domain is EAGVTQFPSHSVIEKGQTVTLRCDPISGHDNLYWYRRVMGKEIKFLLHFVKESKQDESGMPNNRFLAERTGGTYSTLKVQPAELEDSGVYFCASSQASTGLTDTQYFGPGTRLTVL.